The source of this T cell receptor beta chain is a study of shared clonotypes between healthy human individuals. Assay runs were performed at deep level. Libraries were prepared by immunoSEQ multiplex PCR; TCRdb keeps only in-frame clonotypes and omits some of them. This sample carries around 2.3 million clones, approximately 96% of them seen once, and the ten largest clones take about 0.13%. Study-wide points: When naive CD4 clonotypes were compared across a handful of donors, about 4.9% were shared. An expected dependence of interdonor clonotype sharing on sequencing depth was noted.

This CDR3 is built from 15 residues. The J segment lost 5 bases and the V segment lost 5 bases, leaving 11 bases of the junction unmatched. Germline V gene data show CDR1 as MNHEY and CDR2 as SMNVEV (reference sequence). This clone has a single count. The target antigen is unknown. The sequencing sample was made of naive CD4+ T cells sorted from blood. As for subset: CD45RA+ positively selected. This TCR came from a man between 18 and 35 years old in good health. J is TRBJ2-7 and V is TRBV27; 8 bases match TRBD1. This chain's CDR3 is CASSLLDRERNEQYF. Here the CDR3 DNA reads TGTGCCAGCAGTCTACTGGACAGGGAGAGGAACGAGCAGTACTTC.